These T cell receptor beta chains were read from a single sample in a study of blood T cells in healthy people across ages. TCRdb reanalysed the 5' RACE reads using MiXCR and keeps one entry per CDR3 protein. Among more than 800,000 distinct CDR3 sequences, 25% to 35% were seen once, and the ten largest hold approximately 15%. The sequenced sample was blood. The source is an elderly woman in good health. Both conserved end residues are part of each CDR3. A D gene is named only where the DNA matches it firmly. Expanded clones get a size class; other rows say once, few or many, or leave the size out.

>TRBV19|few|.|TRBJ1-1
CASSVQMNTEAFF
TGTGCCAGTAGTGTTCAGATGAACACTGAAGCTTTCTTT
>TRBV12-3/TRBV12-4|.|.|TRBJ2-2
CASSLVGGLFF
TGTGCCAGCAGCCTCGTGGGGGGCCTGTTTTTT
>TRBV6-1|.|.|TRBJ1-2
CASSEVSYFRGTNYGYTF
TGTGCCAGCAGTGAAGTGTCGTACTTCAGGGGCACCAACTATGGCTACACCTTC
>TRBV9|many|.|TRBJ2-7
CASSVEEGLEQYF
TGTGCCAGCAGCGTGGAAGAAGGACTCGAGCAGTACTTC
>TRBV6-1|.|.|TRBJ1-1
CASTNRVPEAFF
TGTGCCAGCACGAACAGGGTCCCCGAAGCTTTCTTT
>TRBV3-1|many|TRBD2|TRBJ2-1
CASSQDLTSGGYNEQFF
TGTGCCAGCAGCCAAGATTTGACTAGCGGGGGATACAATGAGCAGTTCTTC
>TRBV20-1|few|.|TRBJ1-2
CSASNRFLGDGYTF
TGCAGTGCTAGTAACAGGTTCCTTGGTGATGGCTACACCTTC
>TRBV16|few|.|TRBJ1-6
CASSHETSPLHF
TGTGCCAGCAGCCATGAGACATCACCCCTCCACTTT
>TRBV27|.|.|TRBJ2-6
CASSFRGYGANVLTF
TGTGCCAGCAGTTTTAGGGGATATGGGGCCAACGTCCTGACTTTC
>TRBV11-2|.|TRBD2|TRBJ2-1
CAGSPRPAGVYNEQFF
TGTGCCGGCAGTCCACGGCCGGCGGGGGTCTACAATGAGCAGTTCTTC
>TRBV3-1|.|TRBD2|TRBJ2-3
CASSRRTSGTDTQYF
TGTGCCAGCAGCCGTCGGACTAGCGGCACAGATACGCAGTATTTT
>TRBV4-1|.|.|TRBJ2-5
CASSSHQTGRASGIQEAQYF
TGCGCCAGCAGCTCTCACCAGACAGGGAGGGCTTCGGGAATACAAGAGGCCCAGTACTTC
>TRBV29-1|few|.|TRBJ1-1
CSVAEGPLTAFF
TGCAGCGTTGCCGAGGGCCCCTTGACAGCTTTCTTT
>TRBV24-1|few|.|TRBJ2-1
CATSEYGGVAYNEQFF
TGTGCCACCAGTGAATATGGCGGGGTGGCCTACAATGAGCAGTTCTTC
>TRBV11-2|many|.|TRBJ1-4
CASRPLNDGTARGGKLFF
TGTGCCAGCAGACCACTCAACGACGGGACCGCGAGGGGGGGAAAACTGTTTTTT
>TRBV5-1|many|TRBD2|TRBJ2-5
CASSPGWTSGGARQETQYF
TGCGCCAGCAGCCCAGGATGGACTAGCGGGGGGGCCCGGCAAGAGACCCAGTACTTC
>TRBV6-2/TRBV6-3|many|.|TRBJ2-3
CASESSHYASTDTQYF
TGTGCCAGCGAATCCTCCCACTACGCTAGCACAGATACGCAGTATTTT
>TRBV20-1|.|.|TRBJ1-1
CSGRQTGMNTEAFF
TGCAGTGGGCGCCAAACAGGGATGAACACTGAAGCTTTCTTT
>TRBV5-1|many|.|TRBJ2-1
CASSLGWYNEQFF
TGCGCCAGCAGCTTGGGATGGTACAATGAGCAGTTCTTC
>TRBV7-2|.|.|TRBJ2-7
CASSLTRLLHYEQYF
TGTGCCAGCAGCTTAACAAGACTCCTTCACTACGAGCAGTACTTC
>TRBV6-5|many|.|TRBJ1-2
CASSYSIQAYDGYTF
TGTGCCAGCAGTTACTCGATCCAGGCCTATGATGGCTACACCTTC
>TRBV30|once|.|TRBJ2-2
CAWSGINAGELFF
TGTGCCTGGAGTGGAATTAATGCCGGGGAGCTGTTTTTT
>TRBV28|.|.|TRBJ2-1
CASRPEGSSNEQFF
TGTGCCAGCAGACCAGAGGGGTCCTCAAATGAGCAGTTCTTC
>TRBV7-2|many|.|TRBJ2-5
CASSSPPGTQYF
TGTGCCAGCAGCTCTCCCCCTGGGACCCAGTACTTC
>TRBV6-1|few|.|TRBJ2-4
CASTEANIQYF
TGTGCCAGCACGGAGGCAAACATTCAGTACTTC
>TRBV21-1|.|.|TRBJ1-2
CASSKENRTSNREVDYGYTF
TGTGCCAGCAGCAAAGAAAATCGAACCTCGAACAGGGAAGTTGACTATGGCTACACCTTC
>TRBV5-1|.|.|TRBJ2-1
CASSLGPTIQETQFF
TGCGCCAGCAGTCTGGGCCCTACTATCCAAGAGACCCAGTTCTTC
>TRBV6-1|many|TRBD1|TRBJ2-4
CASSEQGASKNIQYF
TGTGCCAGCAGTGAACAGGGGGCGAGCAAAAACATTCAGTACTTC
>TRBV20-1|many|TRBD1|TRBJ2-7
CSASPGTVSYEQYF
TGCAGTGCTAGTCCCGGGACAGTCTCCTACGAGCAGTACTTC
>TRBV7-2|few|TRBD2|TRBJ2-1
CASSLSGGVYRNEQFF
TGTGCCAGCAGCTTATCGGGGGGGGTTTACAGGAATGAGCAGTTCTTC
>TRBV20-1|many|TRBD1|TRBJ1-2
CSARRQGSDGYTF
TGCAGTGCCAGACGACAGGGAAGTGATGGCTACACCTTC
>TRBV15|many|TRBD1|TRBJ2-1
CATSGRDRGVHEQFF
TGTGCCACCAGCGGCCGGGACAGGGGAGTTCATGAGCAGTTCTTC
>TRBV20-1|many|.|TRBJ2-3
CSARDPSGGLRDTQYF
TGCAGTGCTAGAGATCCTTCCGGGGGGCTCAGAGATACGCAGTATTTT
>TRBV11-3|few|.|TRBJ1-2
CASSFGGLDGYTF
TGTGCCAGCAGCTTCGGGGGGTTGGACGGCTACACCTTT
>TRBV12-3/TRBV12-4|many|TRBD1|TRBJ1-2
CASSFGQAFGGYTF
TGTGCCAGCAGTTTCGGACAGGCCTTCGGTGGCTACACCTTC